This T cell receptor (beta chain) stems from a study of CXCR3-negative and CXCR3-positive naive CD8 T cells. Study overall: Across all libraries, TRB reads numbered 110 million to 150 million, with about 1.5 +/- 0.3 million in each library.

The CDR3 is 14 residues long. Germline values: CDR1 DFQATT, CDR2 SNEGSKA (reference sequence). The study's findings and limits: For naive cells, CXCR3-negative and CXCR3-positive subsets had similar TRBV-TRBJ usage; for memory cells, usage differed. Comparably high diversity was seen in both naive subsets, and much lower diversity in memory CD8+ cells. Naive subsets did not differ in surface CD5, and TRB CDR3 properties served to infer TCR strength.

To note about this clonotype: Its cognate antigen is unknown.

Carrying UMI labels, the TRB cDNA libraries were prepared through 5' RACE. TCRdb re-analyzed the 5' RACE reads; it lists each CDR3 protein once, without DNA. The table for this sample gives tens of thousands of distinct CDR3 sequences. The rearrangement links TRBV20-1 to TRBJ1-1; TCRdb selects TRBD1, and the lack of DNA leaves this call unchecked. Sequenced sample: memory CD8+ T cells from blood. The sequence came from a human donor in good health. Some clones in this sample may be carry-over from other donors' samples. The CDR3 is CSASPGGPRTEAFF.